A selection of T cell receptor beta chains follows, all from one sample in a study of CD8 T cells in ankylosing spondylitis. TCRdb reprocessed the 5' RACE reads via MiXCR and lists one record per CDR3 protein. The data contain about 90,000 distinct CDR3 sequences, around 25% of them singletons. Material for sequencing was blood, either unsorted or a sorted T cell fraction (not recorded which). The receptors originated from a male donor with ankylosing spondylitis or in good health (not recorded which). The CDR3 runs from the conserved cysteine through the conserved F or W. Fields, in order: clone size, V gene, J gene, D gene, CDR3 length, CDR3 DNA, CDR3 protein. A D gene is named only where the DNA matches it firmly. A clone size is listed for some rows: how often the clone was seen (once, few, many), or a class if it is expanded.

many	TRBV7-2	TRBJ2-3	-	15	TGTGCCAGCAGCTTAAAGGCTAGAAACACAGATACGCAGTATTTT	CASSLKARNTDTQYF
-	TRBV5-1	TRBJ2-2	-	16	TGCGCCAGCAGCGCCAGACGAAGTTCGAACACCGGGGAGCTGTTTTTT	CASSARRSSNTGELFF
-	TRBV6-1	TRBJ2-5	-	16	TGTGCCAGCAGTGAACAGCCAGGACTGTACCAAGAGACCCAGTACTTC	CASSEQPGLYQETQYF
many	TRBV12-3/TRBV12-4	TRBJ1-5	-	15	TGTGCCAGCAGTCTTCCGGGGGGGTTAAATCAGCCCCAGCATTTT	CASSLPGGLNQPQHF
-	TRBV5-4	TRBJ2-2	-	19	TGTGCCAGCAGCTCGCGATATTCTCGACCGAAGCCGAACACCGGGGAGCTGTTTTTT	CASSSRYSRPKPNTGELFF
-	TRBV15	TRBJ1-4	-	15	TGTGCCACCAGCAGGGACGACAGTAGGATCGAAAAACTGTTTTTT	CATSRDDSRIEKLFF
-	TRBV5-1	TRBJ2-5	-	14	TGCGCCAGCAGTTGGAGAAGGGGTGGTGAGACCCAGTACTTC	CASSWRRGGETQYF
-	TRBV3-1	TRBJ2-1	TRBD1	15	TGTGCCAGCAGCCGACGGGACAGGGTTCGTAATGAGCAGTTCTTC	CASSRRDRVRNEQFF
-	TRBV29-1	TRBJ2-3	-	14	TGCAGCGTCCAACCCGAGGACTTCACAGATACGCAGTATTTT	CSVQPEDFTDTQYF
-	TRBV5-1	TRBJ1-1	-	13	TGCGCCAGCAGTGACAACGGACAGTCGAAAGCTTTCTTT	CASSDNGQSKAFF
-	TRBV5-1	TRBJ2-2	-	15	TGCGCCAGCAGCTTTCGTGAACAGAACACCGGGGAGCTGTTTTTT	CASSFREQNTGELFF
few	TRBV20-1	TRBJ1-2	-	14	TGCAGTGCTAGAGGAGTTGAGGGCTCTGGTGGCTACACCTTC	CSARGVEGSGGYTF
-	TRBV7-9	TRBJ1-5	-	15	TGTGCCAGCAGCCCGACGGGAGACCTTACCCAGCCCCAGCATTTT	CASSPTGDLTQPQHF
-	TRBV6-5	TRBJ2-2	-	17	TGTGCCAGCAGTTACTCGTTGGGCGGGTGGGACACCGGGGAGCTGTTTTTT	CASSYSLGGWDTGELFF
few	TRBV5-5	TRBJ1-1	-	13	TGTGCCAGCAGCTTGGGTAACGGAGGATATGCTTTCTTT	CASSLGNGGYAFF
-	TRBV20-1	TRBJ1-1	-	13	TGCAGTGCTAGTGGGACGGCGTTTACTGAAGCTTTCTTT	CSASGTAFTEAFF
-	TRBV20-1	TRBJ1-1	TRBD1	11	TGCAGTGCAACGACAGGGAGGGAAGCTTTCTTT	CSATTGREAFF
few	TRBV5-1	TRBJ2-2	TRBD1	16	TGCGCCAGCAGCTTCGGGGACAGGGTGCGATCCGGGGAGCTGTTTTTT	CASSFGDRVRSGELFF
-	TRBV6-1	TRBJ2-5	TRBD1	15	TGTGCCAGCAGCCGGACAGGAGGCTATGAAGAGACCCAGTACTTC	CASSRTGGYEETQYF
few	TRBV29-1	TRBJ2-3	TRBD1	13	TGCAGCGTTTTGACAGGGCCCACAGATACGCAGTATTTT	CSVLTGPTDTQYF
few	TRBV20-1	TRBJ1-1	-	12	TGCAGTGCCGCGGGACAAGGCACTGAAGCTTTCTTT	CSAAGQGTEAFF
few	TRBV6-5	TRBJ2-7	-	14	TGTGCCAGCAGTTACTCGAATCCCGCCTACGAGCAGTACTTC	CASSYSNPAYEQYF
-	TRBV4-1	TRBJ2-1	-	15	TGCGCCAGCAGCCAAGGGGAGAGTGGTCGTGGTGAGCAGTTCTTC	CASSQGESGRGEQFF
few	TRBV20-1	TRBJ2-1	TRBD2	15	TGCAGTGCTAGGCTAGCGGAGGGTCCCTTTGTTCAGCAGTTCTTC	CSARLAEGPFVQQFF
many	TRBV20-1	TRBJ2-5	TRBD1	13	TGCAGTGCTAGAAAGGGGGCGCGGGAGACCCAGTACTTC	CSARKGARETQYF
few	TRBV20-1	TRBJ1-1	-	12	TGCAGTGCTATGGCGAGTACAGCCGAAGCTTTCTTT	CSAMASTAEAFF
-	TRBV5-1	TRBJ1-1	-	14	TGCGCCAGCAGCTTGGGGGCCTCGAACACTGAAGCTTTCTTT	CASSLGASNTEAFF
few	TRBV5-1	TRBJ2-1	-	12	TGCGCCAGCAGCTCCGGTCTCTCGAGGCAGTTCTTC	CASSSGLSRQFF